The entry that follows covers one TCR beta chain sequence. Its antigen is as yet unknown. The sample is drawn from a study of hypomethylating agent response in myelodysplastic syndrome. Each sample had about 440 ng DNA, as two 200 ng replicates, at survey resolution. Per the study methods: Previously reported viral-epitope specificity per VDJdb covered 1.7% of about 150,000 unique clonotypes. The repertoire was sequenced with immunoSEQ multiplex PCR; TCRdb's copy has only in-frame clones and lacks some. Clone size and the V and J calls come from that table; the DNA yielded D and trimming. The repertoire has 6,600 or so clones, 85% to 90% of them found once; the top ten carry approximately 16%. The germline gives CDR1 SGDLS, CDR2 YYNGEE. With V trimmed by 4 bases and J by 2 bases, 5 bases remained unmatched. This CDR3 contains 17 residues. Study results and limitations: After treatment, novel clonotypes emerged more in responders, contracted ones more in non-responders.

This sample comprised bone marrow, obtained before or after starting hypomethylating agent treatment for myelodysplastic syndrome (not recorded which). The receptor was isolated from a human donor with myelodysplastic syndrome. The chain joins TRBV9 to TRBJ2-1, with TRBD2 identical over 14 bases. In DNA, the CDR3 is TGTGCCAGCAGCCTCGGGACTAGCGGGGGAACCTACAATGAGCAGTTCTTC. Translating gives CASSLGTSGGTYNEQFF.